Listed here are 19 T cell receptor beta chains from one sample, sequenced in a study of blood T cell repertoires in COVID-19. Clones were read by immunoSEQ multiplex PCR, and TCRdb kept only the in-frame ones, dropping some. Here the sample spans roughly 80,000 clones, 80% to 85% being singletons. Source material: peripheral blood. These receptors were obtained from a man at least 80 years old with acute or convalescent COVID-19.

The chain carries TRBV4-1 and TRBJ1-4, with D uncertain. The CDR3 covers 16 residues. Germline V gene data show CDR1 as MGHRA and CDR2 as YSYEKL. V dropped 4 bases and J dropped 4 bases, with 16 bases sitting between them. The CDR3 sequence is CASSRVRVIVNEKLFF. The DNA for the CDR3 is TGCGCCAGCAGCCGCGTCCGGGTCATCGTTAATGAAAAACTGTTTTTT.

The genes are TRBV7-3 and TRBJ2-5, with D possibly matching TRBD2 (5 bases). With 2 bases removed from V and 3 bases from J, the gap between germline ends came to 7 bases. This CDR3 is built from 13 residues. Germline V lookup: CDR1 SGHTA, CDR2 FQGTGA. The DNA of the CDR3 is TGTGCCAGCAGCTTACAGAGGGAAGAGACCCAGTACTTC. Translated, it gives CASSLQREETQYF.

V gene TRBV6-2 or TRBV6-3 combines with J gene TRBJ1-2; D perhaps matches TRBD1 (5 bases). The CDR3 is 13 residues long. Germline V gene lookup returns CDR1 MNHEY and CDR2 SVGEGT. The V end lost 5 bases, the J end lost 4 bases, and 11 bases lay between the germline ends. CDR3 sequence reads: CASSQGIIYGYTF. The CDR3 region has the DNA TGTGCCAGCAGTCAGGGTATTATCTATGGCTACACCTTC.

This clone was seen more than once but under ten times. The chain couples TRBV7-6 to TRBJ1-3; perhaps TRBD1 as D (5 bases). Between the trimmed V and J ends, which lost 1 base and 4 bases, there was a span of 14 bases. The CDR3 consists of 16 residues. The V gene's germline CDR1 is SGHVS and CDR2 FNYEAQ. The CDR3 coding sequence is TGTGCCAGCAGCTTAGTTGCTGGGGCTCAGGGAAACACCATATATTTT. Translation: CASSLVAGAQGNTIYF.

With respect to this clone: A read error may account for a junction end that differs from germline. The chain uses TRBV29-1 and TRBJ1-1; tentatively, D is TRBD1 (6 bases). Germline CDR1 reads SQVTM; CDR2 reads ANQGSEA. This CDR3 is built from 14 residues. CDR3 in amino acids: CSAEKGVPNTEAFF. CDR3 coding DNA: TGCAGCGCTGAAAAGGGGGTTCCGAACACTGAAGCTTTCTTT.

The chain uses TRBV7-9 and TRBJ1-1; D uncertain. Germline CDR1 reads SEHNR; CDR2 reads FQNEAQ (reference sequence). V shed 2 bases and J shed 5 bases, with 3 bases lying between them. This CDR3 contains 11 residues. CDR3 bases: TGTGCCAGCAGCTTATCTACTGAAGCTTTCTTT. It encodes CASSLSTEAFF.

The rearrangement joins TRBV5-1 to TRBJ2-2; 10 nucleotides line up with TRBD2. The CDR3 spans 16 residues. Germline V gene lookup returns CDR1 SGHRS and CDR2 YFSETQ. V was pared by 4 bases and J by 4 bases, with 7 bases of the junction left unmatched. CDR3 protein: CASSLSGTSVTGELFF. The CDR3 region has the DNA TGCGCCAGCAGCCTATCCGGGACTAGCGTCACCGGGGAGCTGTTTTTT.

The rearrangement links TRBV9 to TRBJ1-6; D perhaps matches TRBD1 (5 bases). CDR1 is SGDLS, CDR2 YYNGEE, per germline. CDR3 size: 14 residues. V lost 2 bases, J lost 7 bases, and 10 bases lay in between. The CDR3 nucleotides are TGTGCCAGCAGCGTGGAGGGGAACAATTCACCCCTCCACTTT. This codes for CASSVEGNNSPLHF.

V is TRBV28 and J is TRBJ2-7; D perhaps matches TRBD1 (5 bases). The V gene's germline CDR1 is MDHEN and CDR2 SYDVKM. Trimming stripped 5 bases from V and 2 bases from J, with 16 bases between. CDR3 length equals 15 residues. CDR3 bases: TGTGCCAGCAGTCCAAGGGGAAGGTTTCCCTACGAGCAGTACTTC. Its protein product is CASSPRGRFPYEQYF.

The gene calls are TRBV7-9 and TRBJ1-2; possibly TRBD1 for D (5 bases). V was shortened by 1 base and J by 8 bases, with 14 bases between the two germline ends. This CDR3 comprises 14 residues. Looked up from germline, CDR1 is SEHNR and CDR2 is FQNEAQ (reference sequence). The CDR3 nucleotides read TGTGCCAGCAGCTTAGAAGAGGGGAGGGGAGGCTACACCTTC. Translation gives CASSLEEGRGGYTF. Full variable domain (outside the CDR3, taken from reference TRBV7-9 and TRBJ1-2): DTGVSQNPRHKITKRGQNVTFRCDPISEHNRLYWYRQTLGQGPEFLTYFQNEAQLEKSRLLSDRFSAERPKGSFSTLEIQRTEQGDSAMYLCASSLEEGRGGYTFGSGTRLTVV.

The V call is TRBV7-9, the J call TRBJ2-2; TRBD2 agrees at 9 bases. The CDR3 has 15 amino acids. CDR1 and CDR2 (germline): SEHNR, FQNEAQ (reference sequence). V lost 4 bases and J lost 4; bases outside the gene matches: 4. The CDR3 loop is CASSWSGRSTGELFF. In DNA form, the CDR3 reads TGTGCCAGCAGCTGGAGCGGGAGGAGCACCGGGGAGCTGTTTTTT.

The chain combines TRBV7-2 with TRBJ1-1, with 9 bases fitting TRBD1. This CDR3 comprises 17 residues. Trimming cost V 0 bases and J 10 bases; bases outside gene matches: 15. Germline lookup yields CDR1 SGHTA and CDR2 FQGNSA. CDR3 DNA: TGTGCCAGCAGCTTAGCCCCTACTGGGACAGGGTGGTATGGAGCTTTCTTT. Protein: CASSLAPTGTGWYGAFF.

The V and J genes are TRBV5-1 and TRBJ2-1, with D uncertain. This CDR3 spans 15 amino acids. V gave up 1 base and J gave up 0 bases, with 8 bases separating them. Germline loops: CDR1 SGHRS, CDR2 YFSETQ. The CDR3 DNA is TGCGCCAGCAGCTTGTTACAGAGCTCCTACAATGAGCAGTTCTTC. Amino acids: CASSLLQSSYNEQFF.

V gene TRBV6-5 combines with J gene TRBJ1-3; TRBD1 is a possible D gene (5 bases). Per the germline V gene, CDR1 is MNHEY and CDR2 is SVGAGI. This CDR3 comprises 16 residues. V lost 0 bases to trimming and J lost 0 bases, with 9 bases between them. The CDR3 sequence is CASSYSQGHSGNTIYF. CDR3 DNA: TGTGCCAGCAGTTACTCTCAGGGTCACTCTGGAAACACCATATATTTT.

J is TRBJ1-1 and V is TRBV10-3; the D is unclear. Germline CDR1 reads ENHRY; CDR2 reads SYGVKD. The CDR3 length is 15 residues. V lost 0 bases and J lost 0, with 8 bases in between. CDR3 coding DNA: TGTGCCATCAGTGAGTCGGCGGATTTGAACACTGAAGCTTTCTTT. Its translation: CAISESADLNTEAFF.

V usage is TRBV5-1 and J usage is TRBJ1-2; D gene ambiguous. The germline gives CDR1 SGHRS, CDR2 YFSETQ. This CDR3 spans 14 amino acids. V was pared by 0 bases and J by 3 bases, with 9 bases between. CDR3 nucleotides: TGCGCCAGCAGCTTGGAAGTACTCTACTATGGCTACACCTTC. It yields the protein CASSLEVLYYGYTF.

This clone came up a few times. The chain couples TRBV6-1 to TRBJ1-2; 9 nucleotides agree with TRBD1. Trimming cost V 2 bases and J 2 bases; bases outside gene matches: 3. This CDR3 has 15 amino acids. Germline CDR1 and CDR2: MNHNS and SASEGT. CDR3 coding DNA: TGTGCCAGCAGTGAAAAGGGACAGGGCAACTATGGCTACACCTTC. Residues: CASSEKGQGNYGYTF.

The chain combines TRBV24-1 with TRBJ2-5, with D hard to call. The CDR3 totals 13 residues. V was pared by 7 bases and J by 0 bases, with 8 bases between. From germline, CDR1 is KGHDR and CDR2 SFDVKD. The CDR3 sequence: CATRSPYQETQYF. In nucleotides, the CDR3 is TGTGCCACCAGGTCCCCGTACCAAGAGACCCAGTACTTC.

This chain connects TRBV7-3 to TRBJ2-7; 13 bases agree with TRBD2. CDR1 and CDR2 (germline): SGHTA, FQGTGA. V lost 5 bases and J lost 6; bases outside the gene matches: 4. The CDR3 has 14 amino acids. As DNA, the CDR3 is TGTGCCAGCAGCCCGGGACTAGCGGGATCCGAGCAGTACTTC. Translation gives CASSPGLAGSEQYF. Complete variable domain (other parts from reference TRBV7-3 and TRBJ2-7): GAGVSQTPSNKVTEKGKYVELRCDPISGHTALYWYRQSLGQGPEFLIYFQGTGAADDSGLPNDRFFAVRPEGSVSTLKIQRTERGDSAVYLCASSPGLAGSEQYFGPGTRLTVT.